These 13 T cell receptor beta chains originate from one sample sequenced in a study of STAT3 mutations in large granular lymphocyte leukemia. Sequencing used immunoSEQ multiplex PCR; TCRdb keeps in-frame clones, though not all of them. Among around 12,000 clones listed, more than 65% were seen once. Study conclusions and caveats: In T-cell large granular lymphocyte leukemia, about half of patients showed multiple immunodominant subclonotypes.

No antigens are known for them. The sample taken for sequencing was peripheral blood mononuclear cells. The origin of the receptors is a man in his 60s with T-cell large granular lymphocyte leukemia. Some clones in this sample may be carry-over from other donors' samples.

The chain has TRBV28 and TRBJ2-7; the match to TRBD2 covers 10 bases. Germline values: CDR1 MDHEN, CDR2 SYDVKM. Trimming took 2 bases from V and 5 from J; bases not matched to a gene: 3. The CDR3 runs to 14 residues. DNA for the CDR3: TGTGCCAGCAGTTTACTAGCGGGAGCCCACGAGCAGTACTTC. The encoded protein is CASSLLAGAHEQYF.

The J gene is TRBJ2-5, the V gene TRBV28; D not certain. V lost 6 bases and J lost 0, with 11 bases in between. Germline V gene sequence: CDR1 MDHEN, CDR2 SYDVKM. The CDR3 is 14 residues long. CDR3 residues: CASRPLPYQETQYF. CDR3 DNA: TGTGCCAGCAGGCCTTTACCGTACCAAGAGACCCAGTACTTC.

The CDR3, as DNA: TGTGCCAGCAGCGTAGTAGGCGGCGGTGAGCAGTTCTTC. Its protein is CASSVVGGGEQFF. V is TRBV9 and J is TRBJ2-1; D gene ambiguous. The V end was cut by 0 bases, the J end by 9 bases, with 10 bases between. This CDR3 comprises 13 residues. The germline gives CDR1 SGDLS, CDR2 YYNGEE. Complete variable domain (other parts from reference TRBV9 and TRBJ2-1): DSGVTQTPKHLITATGQRVTLRCSPRSGDLSVYWYQQSLDQGLQFLIQYYNGEERAKGNILERFSAQQFPDLHSELNLSSLELGDSALYFCASSVVGGGEQFFGPGTRLTVL.

In its sample, this clone was seen once. The chain combines TRBV5-6 with TRBJ2-1; 9 positions match TRBD1. The V gene's germline CDR1 is SGHDT and CDR2 YYEEEE. The CDR3 runs 16 residues. The V segment lost 1 base and the J segment 3 bases; nucleotides outside the gene matches: 5. As DNA, the CDR3 is TGTGCCAGCAGCTTGAAGGGACAGGGTTTCTACAATGAGCAGTTCTTC. This gives the protein CASSLKGQGFYNEQFF.

The chain couples TRBV13 to TRBJ2-2; TRBD2 aligns across 15 bases. Germline CDR1 reads PRHDT; CDR2 reads FYEKMQ (reference sequence). CDR3 size: 20 residues. The V segment lost 4 bases and the J segment 2 bases; nucleotides outside the gene matches: 11. CDR3 sequence: CASSSYLRTSGRGNTGELFF. The CDR3 region has the DNA TGTGCCAGCAGCTCTTACCTCCGGACTAGCGGGAGGGGAAACACCGGGGAGCTGTTTTTT.

Only a few counts were recorded for this clone. The chain links TRBV6-1 to TRBJ2-3; D gene unclear. Trimming shortened V by 7 bases and J by 3 bases, and 17 bases separated the two germline ends. The length of the CDR3 is 15 residues. Germline loops: CDR1 MNHNS, CDR2 SASEGT. The CDR3 is CASNLMLTTTDTQYF. The CDR3 region has the DNA TGTGCCAGCAACCTCATGCTTACTACGACAGATACGCAGTATTTT.

The sample holds a few counts of this clone. The chain links TRBV19 to TRBJ2-1, with TRBD1 matching 11 bases. The V segment lost 3 bases and the J segment 6 bases; nucleotides outside the gene matches: 4. CDR1 is LNHDA and CDR2 is SQIVND in the germline V gene (reference sequence). The CDR3 covers 15 residues. In nucleotides, the CDR3 is TGTGCCAGTAGTATCCGGGACAGGGGGACCAATGAGCAGTTCTTC. It is translated as CASSIRDRGTNEQFF.

The chain is built from TRBV6-1 and TRBJ1-5; D call uncertain. The CDR3 runs to 13 residues. V dropped 7 bases and J dropped 0 bases, with 7 bases sitting between them. Germline CDR1 and CDR2: MNHNS and SASEGT. CDR3 sequence reads: CASIGDSNQPQHF. The CDR3 DNA follows: TGTGCCAGCATCGGTGATAGCAATCAGCCCCAGCATTTT.

This sequence joins TRBV4-2 and TRBJ2-7; 10 nucleotides match TRBD2. V lost 1 base to trimming and J lost 4 bases; unmatched junction nucleotides: 25. Germline CDR1 is LGHNA and CDR2 is YNFKEQ. The CDR3 consists of 22 residues. The CDR3 region has the DNA TGTGCCAGCAGCCAAGGCGCCCCGATCGGGCCCTGGACTAGCGGAGATCATTACGAGCAGTACTTC. Translated, it gives CASSQGAPIGPWTSGDHYEQYF.

V is TRBV5-4 and J is TRBJ2-7; D is uncertain. Trimming left V 0 bases short and J 2 bases short, with 9 bases between. From germline, CDR1 is SGHNT and CDR2 YYREEE (reference sequence). The CDR3 extends over 14 amino acids. The CDR3 nucleotides are TGTGCCAGCAGCTTGGGGGCCAGCCCCTACGAGCAGTACTTC. Protein: CASSLGASPYEQYF. Together with reference TRBV5-4 and TRBJ2-7, the CDR3 gives the full variable domain: ETGVTQSPTHLIKTRGQQVTLRCSSQSGHNTVSWYQQALGQGPQFIFQYYREEENGRGNFPPRFSGLQFPNYSSELNVNALELDDSALYLCASSLGASPYEQYFGPGTRLTVT.

V gene TRBV7-8 combines with J gene TRBJ1-3; 9 bases line up with TRBD1. In germline, CDR1 is SGHVS, CDR2 FQNEAQ. Losses at the gene ends were 5 bases for V and 3 bases for J; bases not matched to a gene: 11. This CDR3 spans 17 amino acids. The CDR3 is CASSKTSQGAGGNTIYF. The CDR3 DNA is TGTGCCAGCAGCAAAACCTCACAGGGGGCAGGTGGAAACACCATATATTTT.

The chain is built from TRBV18 and TRBJ1-1, with 7 nucleotides matching TRBD1. V was clipped by 6 bases and J by 0 bases; unmatched bases: 10. This CDR3 region has 16 residues. In germline, CDR1 is KGHSH, CDR2 LQKENI. The CDR3 region has the DNA TGTGCCAGCTCCAAGATGGACAGGTCCGTGAACACTGAAGCTTTCTTT. Translating it yields CASSKMDRSVNTEAFF.

The genes are TRBV10-3 and TRBJ2-7; D is unclear. Germline V gives CDR1 ENHRY, CDR2 SYGVKD. With 0 bases removed from V and 4 bases from J, the gap between germline ends came to 7 bases. The CDR3 runs to 13 residues. This CDR3 reads CAISESNGYEQYF. In nucleotides, the CDR3 is TGTGCCATCAGTGAGTCGAACGGTTACGAGCAGTACTTC.